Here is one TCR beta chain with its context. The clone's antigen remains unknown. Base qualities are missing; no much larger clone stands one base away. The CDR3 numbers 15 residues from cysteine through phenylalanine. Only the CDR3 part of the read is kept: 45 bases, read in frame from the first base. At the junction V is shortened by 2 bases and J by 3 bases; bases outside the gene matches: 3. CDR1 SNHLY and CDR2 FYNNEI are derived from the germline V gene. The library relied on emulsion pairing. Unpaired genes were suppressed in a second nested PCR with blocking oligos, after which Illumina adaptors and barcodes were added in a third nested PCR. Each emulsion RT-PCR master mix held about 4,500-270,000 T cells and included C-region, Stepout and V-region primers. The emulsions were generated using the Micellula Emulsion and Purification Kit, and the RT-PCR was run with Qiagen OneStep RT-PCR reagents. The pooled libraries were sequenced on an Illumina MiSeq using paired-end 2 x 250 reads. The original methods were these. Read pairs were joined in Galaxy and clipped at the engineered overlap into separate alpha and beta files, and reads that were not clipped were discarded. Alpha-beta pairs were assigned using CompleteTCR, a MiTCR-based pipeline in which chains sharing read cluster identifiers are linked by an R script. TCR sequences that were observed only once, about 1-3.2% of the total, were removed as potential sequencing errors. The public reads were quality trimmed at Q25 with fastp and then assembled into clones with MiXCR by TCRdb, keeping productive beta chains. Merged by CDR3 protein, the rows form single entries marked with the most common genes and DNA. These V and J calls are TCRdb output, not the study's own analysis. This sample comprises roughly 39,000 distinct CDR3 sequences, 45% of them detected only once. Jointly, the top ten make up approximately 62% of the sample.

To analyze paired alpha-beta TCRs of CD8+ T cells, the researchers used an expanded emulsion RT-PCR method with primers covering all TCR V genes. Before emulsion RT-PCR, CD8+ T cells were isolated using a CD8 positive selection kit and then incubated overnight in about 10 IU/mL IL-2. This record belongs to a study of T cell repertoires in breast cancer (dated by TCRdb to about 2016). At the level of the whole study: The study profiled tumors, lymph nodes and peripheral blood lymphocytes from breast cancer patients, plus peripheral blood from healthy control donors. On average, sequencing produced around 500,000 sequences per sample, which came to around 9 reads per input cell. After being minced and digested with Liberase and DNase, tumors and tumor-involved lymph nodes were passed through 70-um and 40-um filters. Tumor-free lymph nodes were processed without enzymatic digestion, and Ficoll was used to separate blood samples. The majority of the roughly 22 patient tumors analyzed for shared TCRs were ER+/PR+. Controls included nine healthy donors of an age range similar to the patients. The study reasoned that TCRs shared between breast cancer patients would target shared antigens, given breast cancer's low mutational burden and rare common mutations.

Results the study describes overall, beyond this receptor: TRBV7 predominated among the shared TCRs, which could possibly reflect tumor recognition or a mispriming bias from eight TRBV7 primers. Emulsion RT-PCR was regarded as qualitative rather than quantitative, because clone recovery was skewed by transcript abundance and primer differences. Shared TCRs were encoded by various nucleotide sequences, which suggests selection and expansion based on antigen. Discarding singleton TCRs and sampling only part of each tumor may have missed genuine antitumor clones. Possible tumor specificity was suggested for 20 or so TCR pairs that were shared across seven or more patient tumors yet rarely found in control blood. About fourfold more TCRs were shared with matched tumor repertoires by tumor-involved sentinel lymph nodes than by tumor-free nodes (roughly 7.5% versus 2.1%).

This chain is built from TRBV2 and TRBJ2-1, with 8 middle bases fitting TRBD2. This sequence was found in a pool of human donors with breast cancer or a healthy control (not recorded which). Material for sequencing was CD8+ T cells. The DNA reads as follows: TGTGCCAGCAGTGAATTGGCGGGGGGCTACAATGAGCAGTTCTTC. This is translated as CASSELAGGYNEQFF.